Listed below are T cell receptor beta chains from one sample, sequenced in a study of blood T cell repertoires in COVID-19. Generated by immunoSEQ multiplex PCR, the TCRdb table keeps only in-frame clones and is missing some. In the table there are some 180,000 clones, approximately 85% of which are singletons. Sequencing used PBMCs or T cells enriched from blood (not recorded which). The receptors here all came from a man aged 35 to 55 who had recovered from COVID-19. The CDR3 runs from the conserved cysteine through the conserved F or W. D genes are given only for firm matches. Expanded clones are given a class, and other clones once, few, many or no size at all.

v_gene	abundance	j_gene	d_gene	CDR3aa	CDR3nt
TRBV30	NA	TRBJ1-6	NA	CAWSLRSPLHF	TGTGCCTGGAGCCTACGCTCACCCCTCCACTTT
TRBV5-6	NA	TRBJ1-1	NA	CASSLHGDTEAFF	TGTGCCAGCAGCTTACACGGGGACACTGAAGCTTTCTTT
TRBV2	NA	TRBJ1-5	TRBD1	CASGRTGDQPQHF	TGTGCCAGCGGTAGGACAGGGGATCAGCCCCAGCATTTT
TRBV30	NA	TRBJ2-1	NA	CASFSSYNEQFF	TGTGCCTCTTTCTCCTCCTACAATGAGCAGTTCTTC
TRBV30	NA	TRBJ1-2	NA	CAWSAGLSYGYTF	TGTGCCTGGTCGGCGGGGCTGAGCTATGGCTACACCTTC
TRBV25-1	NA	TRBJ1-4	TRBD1	CASSDQGAGEKLFF	TGTGCCAGCAGTGACCAGGGGGCGGGGGAAAAACTGTTTTTT
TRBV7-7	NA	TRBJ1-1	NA	CASSLGQNTEAFF	TGTGCTAGCAGCTTAGGACAGAACACTGAAGCTTTCTTT
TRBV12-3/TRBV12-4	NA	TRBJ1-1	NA	CASRYTGWTEAFF	TGTGCCAGCAGATACACAGGGTGGACTGAAGCTTTCTTT
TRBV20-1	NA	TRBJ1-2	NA	CSARTGYGYTF	TGCAGTGCTAGGACGGGCTATGGCTACACCTTC
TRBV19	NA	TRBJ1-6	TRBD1	CASGPQGGGSPLHF	TGTGCCAGTGGCCCTCAGGGGGGAGGTTCACCCCTCCACTTT
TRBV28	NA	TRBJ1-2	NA	CASSALAGASSLYGYTF	TGTGCCAGCAGTGCCTTGGCAGGCGCCTCCAGCCTCTATGGCTACACCTTC
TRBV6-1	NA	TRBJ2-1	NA	CASSGQWWGGGNEQFF	TGTGCCAGCAGTGGCCAATGGTGGGGGGGCGGTAATGAGCAGTTCTTC
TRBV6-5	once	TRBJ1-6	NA	CASRPGSYSPLHF	TGTGCCAGCAGACCAGGGTCTTATTCACCCCTCCACTTT
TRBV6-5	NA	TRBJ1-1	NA	CASSYRRVNTEAFF	TGTGCCAGCAGTTACAGGCGGGTGAACACTGAAGCTTTCTTT
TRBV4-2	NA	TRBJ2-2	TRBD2	CASSQGLAGGHGGELFF	TGTGCCAGCAGCCAAGGACTAGCGGGGGGGCATGGCGGGGAGCTGTTTTTT
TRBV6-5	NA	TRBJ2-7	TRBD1	CASTYTGTGGYEQYF	TGTGCCAGCACCTACACCGGGACAGGGGGCTACGAGCAGTACTTC
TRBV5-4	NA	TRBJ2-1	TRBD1	CASSSSMRGRKEQFF	TGTGCCAGCAGCTCCTCTATGAGGGGGCGTAAGGAGCAGTTCTTC
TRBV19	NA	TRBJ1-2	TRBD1	CASSYLGQGTHGYTF	TGTGCCAGTAGCTATCTCGGACAGGGGACTCATGGCTACACCTTC
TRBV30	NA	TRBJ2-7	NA	CAWRGQYEQYF	TGTGCCTGGAGGGGGCAGTACGAGCAGTACTTC
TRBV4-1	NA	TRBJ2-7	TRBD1	CASSQDHLLGQGRYEQYF	TGCGCCAGCAGCCAAGATCATCTTTTGGGACAGGGGCGTTACGAGCAGTACTTC
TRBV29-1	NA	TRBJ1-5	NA	CSVEGGDRLTSNQPQHF	TGCAGCGTTGAAGGGGGAGACAGGCTTACTAGCAATCAGCCCCAGCATTTT
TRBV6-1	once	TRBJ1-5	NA	CASSEMVVLQPQHF	TGTGCCAGCAGTGAAATGGTGGTCCTACAGCCCCAGCATTTT
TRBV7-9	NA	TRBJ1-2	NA	CASSLAAGLNYGYTF	TGTGCCAGCAGCTTAGCAGCGGGCCTAAACTATGGCTACACCTTC
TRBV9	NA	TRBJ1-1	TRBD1	CANRGQTNTEAFF	TGTGCCAACCGGGGACAGACGAACACTGAAGCTTTCTTT
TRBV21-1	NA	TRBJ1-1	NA	CASSKAGGVDTEAFF	TGTGCCAGCAGCAAAGCGGGGGGGGTGGACACTGAAGCTTTCTTT
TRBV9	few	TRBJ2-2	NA	CASSVEGAIDTGELFF	TGTGCCAGCAGCGTAGAAGGGGCTATCGACACCGGGGAGCTGTTTTTT
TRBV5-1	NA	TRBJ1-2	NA	CASSLGVVYGYTF	TGCGCCAGCAGCTTGGGAGTTGTGTACGGCTACACCTTC
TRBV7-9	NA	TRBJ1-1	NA	CASSVEGSNTEAFF	TGTGCCAGCAGCGTCGAGGGCAGCAACACTGAAGCTTTCTTT
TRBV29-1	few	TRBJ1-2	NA	CSARDGYGYTF	TGCAGCGCCAGGGATGGCTATGGCTACACCTTC
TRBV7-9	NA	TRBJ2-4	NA	CASSQNTGRGAKNIQYF	TGTGCCAGCAGCCAGAATACAGGGAGAGGGGCCAAAAACATTCAGTACTTC
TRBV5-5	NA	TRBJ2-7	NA	CASSRVINRDTSYEQYF	TGTGCCAGCAGCAGAGTGATTAACCGGGACACCTCCTACGAGCAGTACTTC
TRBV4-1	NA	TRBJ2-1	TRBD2	CASSPGLAVSDEQFF	TGCGCCAGCAGCCCGGGACTAGCGGTCAGCGATGAGCAGTTCTTC
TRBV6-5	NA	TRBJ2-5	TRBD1	CATLQGVSDQETQYF	TGTGCCACGCTCCAGGGGGTATCCGACCAAGAGACCCAGTACTTC
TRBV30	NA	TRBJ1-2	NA	CAWSRTVNNYGYTF	TGTGCCTGGAGTCGGACAGTAAACAACTATGGCTACACCTTC
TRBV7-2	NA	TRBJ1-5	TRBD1	CASSSQGVTNQPQHF	TGTGCCAGCAGCTCTCAGGGGGTAACCAATCAGCCCCAGCATTTT
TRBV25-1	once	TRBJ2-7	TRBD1	CASSEGQGVYEQYF	TGTGCCAGCAGTGAGGGACAGGGAGTCTACGAGCAGTACTTC
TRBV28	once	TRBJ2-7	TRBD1	CASSLGTGVYEQYF	TGTGCCAGCAGTTTAGGGACAGGAGTATACGAGCAGTACTTC
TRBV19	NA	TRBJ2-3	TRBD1	CASSIRTGLIADTQYF	TGTGCCAGTAGTATCAGGACAGGGCTCATCGCAGATACGCAGTATTTT
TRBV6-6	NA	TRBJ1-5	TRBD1	CASSPEMTGGRLDNQPQHF	TGTGCCAGCAGTCCTGAGATGACAGGGGGCAGGTTGGACAATCAGCCCCAGCATTTT
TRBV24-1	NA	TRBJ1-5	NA	CATSDDDTQPQHF	TGTGCCACCAGTGATGACGACACTCAGCCCCAGCATTTT
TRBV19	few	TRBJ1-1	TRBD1	CASSLGTGRFMNTEAFF	TGTGCCAGTAGTCTCGGGACAGGGCGATTCATGAACACTGAAGCTTTCTTT
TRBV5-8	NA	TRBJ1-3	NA	CASSNLVRNTIYF	TGTGCCAGCAGCAACTTGGTTAGAAACACCATATATTTT
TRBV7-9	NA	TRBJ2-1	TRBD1	CASTQGQGVYNEQFF	TGTGCCAGCACCCAAGGACAGGGTGTGTACAATGAGCAGTTCTTC
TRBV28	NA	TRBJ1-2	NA	CASSLPTGSYGYTF	TGTGCCAGCAGTTTACCCACAGGGAGTTATGGCTACACCTTC
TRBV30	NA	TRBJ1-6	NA	CAWSVEGRNSPLHF	TGTGCCTGGAGTGTCGAGGGTCGGAATTCACCCCTCCACTTT
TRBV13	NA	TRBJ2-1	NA	CASSSYNEQFF	TGTGCCAGCAGCTCTTACAATGAGCAGTTCTTC
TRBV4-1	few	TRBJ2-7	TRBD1	CASSHRDSTYEQYF	TGCGCCAGCAGCCACCGGGACAGTACCTACGAGCAGTACTTC
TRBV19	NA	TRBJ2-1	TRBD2	CASSIGTSGGVDEQFF	TGTGCCAGTAGTATAGGGACTAGCGGGGGAGTTGATGAGCAGTTCTTC
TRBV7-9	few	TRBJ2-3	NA	CASSLDLTAPTDTQYF	TGTGCCAGCAGCTTAGACCTGACAGCCCCCACAGATACGCAGTATTTT
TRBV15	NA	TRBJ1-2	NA	CATSRGSVGYTF	TGTGCCACCAGCAGAGGTAGTGTGGGCTACACCTTC